The entry that follows covers one T cell receptor (beta chain) sequence. Its antigen is undetermined. This entry is derived from a study of shared clonotypes between healthy human individuals. Study-wide results and caveats: It was the few donors that limited the genetic and exposure-history diversity represented.

The assay was carried out at the deep level. Genomic DNA of every subset was divided equally among multiple immunoSEQ plates. Replicate sorted-subset PCRs were loaded with around 210 ng DNA, about 30,000 T cell genomes. Method: immunoSEQ multiplex PCR; TCRdb's copy keeps in-frame clones and lacks some. The sample carries around 2.5 million clones, under 95% recorded once. Germline trimming cut 3 bases from V and 3 bases from J; bases unmatched to any gene: 6. CDR3 length: 16 amino acids. Per germline, CDR1 SGHRS and CDR2 YFSETQ. The clonotype comes from a man in his late teens or twenties in good health. Some clones in this sample may be carry-over from other donors' samples. Sequencing was performed on naive CD4+ T cells from PBMCs. Sample subset: CD45RA+ positively selected. This sequence joins TRBV5-1 and TRBJ1-4; 9 bases match TRBD1. The chain's CDR3 is CASSSGQGRANEKLFF. DNA for the CDR3: TGCGCCAGCAGCTCCGGACAGGGGCGTGCTAATGAAAAACTGTTTTTT.